The clone carrying this T cell receptor (beta chain) was seen a handful of times. As yet, its antigen is unknown. These data come from a study of post-analysis software for immune sequencing data. As for the study in general: As for disease course, relapsing-remitting, secondary progressive and progressive-relapsing multiple sclerosis were all included.

Whole-study results and caveats: Compared against controls, patients with multiple sclerosis displayed significantly lower normalized Chao1 diversity. Patients had higher frequencies than controls of about five TRBV segments, including TRBV5-6, TRBV5-1 and TRBV20-1.

The CDR3 covers 13 residues. Trimming removed 10 bases at V and 1 base at J, with 13 bases between. Germline loops: CDR1 MNHEY, CDR2 SVGEGT. Sequencing libraries made from TCR beta cDNA carried unique molecular identifiers. When about 0.85 to 11 million T cells were used, they gave about 550,000 cDNA molecules. In TCRdb, the PCR reads were re-called with MiXCR into one record per CDR3 protein. The sample consists of 350,000 to 450,000 distinct CDR3 sequences, roughly 38% of them appearing once. V gene TRBV6-2 or TRBV6-3 combines with J gene TRBJ1-1; D may be TRBD1 (5 bases). This clonotype was sampled from a girl between 2 and 10 years old with multiple sclerosis. Sequencing was carried out using blood. CDR3 region: CATRDSTNTEAFF. The DNA of the CDR3 is TGTGCCACCAGAGACAGTACGAACACTGAAGCTTTCTTT.